This TCR beta chain stems from a study of T cell responses to AZD1222 COVID-19 vaccine. Study conclusions and caveats: With dominance at 160-218 and 743-854, vaccine-associated CD4 TCRs spanned spike. Reportedly, nearly half of unique spike TCRs recognized epitopes outside B.1.351/B.1.1.7 mutations. Baseline seropositivity characterized only a handful of AZD1222 recipients. Donors, mostly white British, included more females; clonal diversity was possibly underestimated.

The method was immunoSEQ multiplex PCR; TCRdb's version includes in-frame clones alone and lacks a portion of them. This table has roughly 100,000 clones, roughly 86% appearing once. This clone was observed a single time. Its target is unknown. The clonotype originates from an adult in good health. The sequences come from peripheral blood, collected on day 0 of AZD1222 vaccination.

As DNA, the CDR3 is TGTGCCAGCAGTTCACCGGGACCCCTGAGAGAGACCCAGTACTTC. Encoded protein: CASSSPGPLRETQYF. The V gene is TRBV28, the J gene TRBJ2-5; D is perhaps TRBD1 or TRBD2 (5 bases each). The CDR3 is 15 amino acids. With 4 bases removed from V and 4 bases from J, the gap between germline ends came to 16 bases. Germline CDR1 is MDHEN and CDR2 is SYDVKM. The full variable domain, with the rest looked up from reference TRBV28 and TRBJ2-5, is DVKVTQSSRYLVKRTGEKVFLECVQDMDHENMFWYRQDPGLGLRLIYFSYDVKMKEKGDIPEGYSVSREKKERFSLILESASTNQTSMYLCASSSPGPLRETQYFGPGTRLLVL.